These 14 T cell receptor beta chains share one sample of origin, sequenced in a study of blood T cell repertoires in COVID-19. This table comes from immunoSEQ multiplex PCR, and its TCRdb copy is limited to in-frame clones, with some not included. The sample consists of some 42,000 clones, about 85% of them appearing once. Material: peripheral blood. Every receptor here comes from a human donor in a cohort sampled during active COVID-19.

The chain recombines TRBV4-1 with TRBJ2-7; 8 bases align to TRBD1. V lost 3 bases to trimming and J lost 3 bases; unmatched junction nucleotides: 13. Germline CDR1 and CDR2: MGHRA and YSYEKL. The CDR3 is made up of 17 amino acids. This chain's CDR3 is CASSHSSGQGKLYEQYF. The CDR3 nucleotides are TGCGCCAGCAGCCATTCCTCTGGACAGGGAAAGCTCTACGAGCAGTACTTC.

The chain carries TRBV7-2 and TRBJ2-7; 8 positions agree with TRBD1. The CDR3 runs to 15 residues. Germline values: CDR1 SGHTA, CDR2 FQGNSA. V lost 5 bases and J lost 1; bases outside the gene matches: 7. Here the CDR3 reads CASSPDRATSYEQYF. The CDR3 coding sequence is TGTGCCAGCAGCCCGGACAGGGCTACTTCCTACGAGCAGTACTTC.

V gene TRBV6-5 combines with J gene TRBJ2-1; 10 bases line up with TRBD2. Germline V gives CDR1 MNHEY, CDR2 SVGAGI. V shed 6 bases, J shed 3 bases, and the junction held 2 bases outside the gene matches. The CDR3 has 14 amino acids. The CDR3 nucleotides read TGTGCCAGCAGAACTAGCGGGAACTACAATGAGCAGTTCTTC. Amino acid sequence: CASRTSGNYNEQFF.

The CDR3 region has the DNA TGTGCCAGCAGCCCAAGGTTGACTAGCGGGGGCGAAGAGACCCAGTACTTC. This gives the protein CASSPRLTSGGEETQYF. The V call is TRBV7-9, the J call TRBJ2-5; 12 bases match TRBD2. This CDR3 spans 17 amino acids. Looked up from germline, CDR1 is SEHNR and CDR2 is FQNEAQ (reference sequence). V lost 5 bases, J lost 3 bases, and 10 bases stayed unmatched.

The V gene is TRBV9, the J gene TRBJ2-3, with D possibly TRBD1 on 5 matching bases. CDR3 size: 15 residues. Germline V gene data show CDR1 as SGDLS and CDR2 as YYNGEE. V was clipped by 3 bases and J by 0 bases, with 11 bases between them. The CDR3 here is CASSGTGISTDTQYF. The CDR3 coding sequence is TGTGCCAGCAGCGGAACAGGTATCAGCACAGATACGCAGTATTTT.

V gene TRBV6-5 combines with J gene TRBJ1-5; maybe TRBD1 (6 bases). V was clipped by 5 bases and J by 9 bases, with 14 bases between them. The germline V gene encodes CDR1 MNHEY and CDR2 SVGAGI. The CDR3 has 13 amino acids. The CDR3 nucleotides are TGTGCCAGCAGTAGGTCGGGGGGCGGGCCCCAGCATTTT. It translates to CASSRSGGGPQHF.

The chain's CDR3 is CASSRPGQGAEQYF. CDR3 coding DNA: TGTGCCAGCAGCCGGCCGGGACAGGGCGCCGAGCAGTACTTC. This sequence joins TRBV7-9 and TRBJ2-7; the match to TRBD1 covers 9 bases. With V trimmed by 5 bases and J by 6 bases, 8 bases remained unmatched. From germline, CDR1 is SEHNR and CDR2 FQNEAQ (reference sequence). The CDR3 consists of 14 residues.

The chain couples TRBV10-1 to TRBJ2-5, with TRBD2 identical over 13 bases. CDR3 length equals 16 residues. Germline V lookup: CDR1 WNHNN, CDR2 SYGVQD (reference sequence). J lost 0 bases, V lost 5 bases, and 3 bases had no gene match. Here the CDR3 reads CASSTGTSGDQETQYF. CDR3 in DNA: TGCGCCAGCAGTACCGGGACTAGCGGGGACCAAGAGACCCAGTACTTC.

This clone was counted a single time. The V and J genes are TRBV5-4 and TRBJ2-7, with TRBD2 as a possible D gene (5 bases). V was cut by 1 base and J by 5 bases, with 16 bases left in between. CDR3 size: 15 residues. Per the germline V gene, CDR1 is SGHNT and CDR2 is YYREEE (reference sequence). The CDR3 reads CASSLPAAEGHEQYF. In DNA, the CDR3 is TGTGCCAGCAGCTTGCCGGCCGCCGAGGGTCACGAGCAGTACTTC.

This sequence joins TRBV3-1 (or the pseudogene TRBV3-2) and TRBJ1-4; possibly TRBD1 for D (6 bases). Trimming removed 4 bases from V and 11 bases from J, with 17 bases in between. The CDR3 consists of 14 residues. Germline V CDR1 and CDR2: LGHDT, YNNKEL (reference sequence). As DNA, the CDR3 is TGTGCCAGCAGCCTCCGGGCAGGGGATGGGAAACTGTTTTTT. Its protein product is CASSLRAGDGKLFF.

The chain carries TRBV5-6 and TRBJ1-4, with TRBD1 as a possible D gene (5 bases). The length of the CDR3 is 14 residues. In germline, CDR1 is SGHDT, CDR2 YYEEEE. Between the trimmed V and J ends, which lost 1 base and 6 bases, there was a span of 10 bases. CDR3 nucleotide sequence: TGTGCCAGCAGCTTGTTCAGGGAGGATGAAAAACTGTTTTTT. Protein product: CASSLFREDEKLFF.

In the case of this clone: The identical CDR3 is also encoded by other nucleotide sequences in the sample. This sequence joins TRBV6-1 and TRBJ1-2, with TRBD1 as a possible D gene (6 bases). V lost 2 bases and J lost 6, with 16 bases in between. The V gene's germline CDR1 is MNHNS and CDR2 SASEGT. The CDR3 runs to 15 residues. CDR3 sequence: CASSERPTGSNGYTF. CDR3 DNA sequence: TGTGCCAGCAGTGAACGCCCGACAGGATCAAATGGCTACACCTTC.

This rearrangement joins TRBV30 to TRBJ1-4, with D perhaps matching TRBD1 (5 bases). Germline assignment: CDR1 GTSNPN and CDR2 SVGIG (reference sequence). The length of the CDR3 is 13 residues. Deletions cut 2 bases from V and 7 bases from J, with 11 bases between. The CDR3 DNA sequence: TGTGCCTGGAGTATACAGGAGGGTGAAAAACTGTTTTTT. It is translated as CAWSIQEGEKLFF.

The CDR3 sequence is CAWSTGIQNTEAFF. The CDR3 DNA reads TGTGCCTGGTCTACAGGGATTCAGAACACTGAAGCTTTCTTT. J is TRBJ1-1 and V is TRBV30; D is possibly TRBD1 (6 bases). V was shortened by 5 bases and J by 1 base, with 14 bases between the two germline ends. CDR1 and CDR2 from the germline V gene are GTSNPN and SVGIG (reference sequence). CDR3 length: 14 residues.